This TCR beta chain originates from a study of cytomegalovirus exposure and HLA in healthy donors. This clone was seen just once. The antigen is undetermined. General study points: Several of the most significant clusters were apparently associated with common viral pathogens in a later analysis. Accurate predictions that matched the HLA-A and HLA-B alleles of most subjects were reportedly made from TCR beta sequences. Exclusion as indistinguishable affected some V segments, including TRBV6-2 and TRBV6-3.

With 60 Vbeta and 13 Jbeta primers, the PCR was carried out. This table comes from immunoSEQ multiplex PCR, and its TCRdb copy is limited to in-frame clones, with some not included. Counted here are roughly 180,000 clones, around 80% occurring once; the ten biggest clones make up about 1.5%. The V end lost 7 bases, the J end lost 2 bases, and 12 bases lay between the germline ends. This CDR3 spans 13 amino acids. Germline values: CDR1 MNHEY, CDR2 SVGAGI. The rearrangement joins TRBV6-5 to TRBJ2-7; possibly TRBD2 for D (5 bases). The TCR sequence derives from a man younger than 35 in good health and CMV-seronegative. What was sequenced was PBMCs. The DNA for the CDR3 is TGTGCCAGCAAACGGGGTATCCCCTACGAGCAGTACTTC. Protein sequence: CASKRGIPYEQYF.